A selection of T cell receptor beta chains follows, all from one sample in a study of blood T cell repertoires in COVID-19. TCRdb's copy holds only in-frame clones and misses some; the assay was immunoSEQ multiplex PCR. Among 150,000 to 200,000 clones listed, roughly nine tenths were seen once. The sequenced sample was peripheral blood. The receptor source for this set is an elderly woman in a cohort sampled during active or convalescent COVID-19. CDR3s leave out the opening cysteine and the closing phenylalanine or tryptophan.

V	J	CDR3
TRBV2	TRBJ2-1	ASKNQEVSSYNEQF
TRBV28	TRBJ1-2	ASSFPDRGQSYT
TRBV2	TRBJ2-3	ASRGGYTDTQY
TRBV5-6	TRBJ1-1	ASSLAGSGNTEAF
TRBV24-1	TRBJ2-1	ATSDPGQSSYNEQF
TRBV3-1/TRBV3-2	TRBJ2-7	ASSQRGGSYEQY
TRBV5-6	TRBJ1-6	ASSSDRATGIYNSPLH
TRBV29-1	TRBJ2-3	GVPLGRQGADTQY
TRBV11-2	TRBJ2-7	ASSLDSIQLLYEQY
TRBV1	TRBJ2-5	TSSQDDERGGWLRETQY
TRBV28	TRBJ2-2	ASLLGQAATGELF
TRBV19	TRBJ1-2	ASSLDRADGYT
TRBV4-1	TRBJ2-6	ASSQDGLSGANVLT
TRBV11-2	TRBJ2-1	ASSFEGFSDGEQF
TRBV5-4	TRBJ2-3	ASSFRGRPQDTQY
TRBV6-5	TRBJ1-5	ASSYSEGGSNQPQH
TRBV2	TRBJ1-6	ATGTGLINSPLH
TRBV20-1	TRBJ1-5	SASPGGASNQPQH